The 20 T cell receptor beta chains in this list originate from one sample, sequenced in a study of radiation and T cells in renal cell carcinoma. Treatment reported: treatment-naive control, cytoreductive nephrectomy. TCRdb's table, derived via immunoSEQ multiplex PCR, lists solely in-frame clones and lacks some. The data contain some 20,000 clones, over 50% of them seen just once; the ten biggest clones take up 30% to 35%. The sequences come from tumor tissue, collected from a patient whose treatment was nephrectomy without radiotherapy. The receptors were gathered from a man in his fifties with renal cell carcinoma.

This clone was found a few times. The V and J genes are TRBV6-5 and TRBJ1-5; D call uncertain. CDR1 MNHEY and CDR2 SVGAGI come from the germline V gene. Trimming stripped 0 bases from V and 5 bases from J, with 8 bases between. CDR3 size: 14 residues. CDR3 region: CASSYSRGYQPQHF. CDR3 coding DNA: TGTGCCAGCAGTTACTCGCGAGGGTATCAGCCCCAGCATTTT.

The chain uses TRBV5-6 and TRBJ1-5; the D is unclear. The germline V gene has CDR1 SGHDT and CDR2 YYEEEE. Trimming removed 0 bases at V and 9 bases at J, with 13 bases between. The CDR3 has 14 amino acids. CDR3 in DNA: TGTGCCAGCAGCTTGGTGGGAGAAGACGGGCCCCAGCATTTT. Translation gives CASSLVGEDGPQHF.

This chain connects TRBV2 to TRBJ1-5; possibly TRBD1 for D (5 bases). V dropped 4 bases and J dropped 2 bases, with 12 bases sitting between them. The CDR3 is made up of 15 amino acids. Germline loops: CDR1 SNHLY, CDR2 FYNNEI. CDR3 protein: CASSAGAERNQPQHF. The CDR3 DNA is TGTGCCAGCAGTGCCGGGGCCGAGCGCAATCAGCCCCAGCATTTT. Full variable domain (remainder filled in from reference TRBV2 and TRBJ1-5): EPEVTQTPSHQVTQMGQEVILRCVPISNHLYFYWYRQILGQKVEFLVSFYNNEISEKSEIFDDQFSVERPDGSNFTLKIRSTKLEDSAMYFCASSAGAERNQPQHFGDGTRLSIL.

J is TRBJ1-1 and V is TRBV9; D remains unclear. The germline gives CDR1 SGDLS, CDR2 YYNGEE. The CDR3 totals 13 residues. V was pared by 0 bases and J by 5 bases, with 8 bases between. The CDR3 region is CASSVASRTEAFF. For the CDR3, the DNA is TGTGCCAGCAGCGTAGCTTCACGGACTGAAGCTTTCTTT.

V and J are TRBV14 and TRBJ1-3; tentatively, D is TRBD1 (6 bases). The ends were cut back, 4 bases at V and 0 bases at J, with 13 bases in the middle. The CDR3 has 16 residues. CDR1 is SGHDN, CDR2 FVKESK, per germline. CDR3 loop: CASSRPGTTSGNTIYF. The DNA for the CDR3 is TGTGCCAGCAGCCGGCCCGGGACAACCTCTGGAAACACCATATATTTT.

V and J are TRBV7-2 and TRBJ1-3; possibly TRBD1 for D (6 bases). This CDR3 is built from 15 residues. Germline V CDR1 and CDR2: SGHTA, FQGNSA. Deletions cut 5 bases from V and 7 bases from J, with 18 bases between. CDR3 residues: CASSPQGFLRNTIYF. CDR3 DNA sequence: TGTGCCAGCAGCCCCCAGGGGTTTCTTAGGAACACCATATATTTT. Supplemented by reference TRBV7-2 and TRBJ1-3, the full variable domain reads GAGVSQSPSNKVTEKGKDVELRCDPISGHTALYWYRQSLGQGLEFLIYFQGNSAPDKSGLPSDRFSAERTGGSVSTLTIQRTQQEDSAVYLCASSPQGFLRNTIYFGEGSWLTVV.

This clone was seen once. This chain uses TRBV6-5 with TRBJ2-7, with a possible D match to TRBD2 (6 bases). In germline, CDR1 is MNHEY, CDR2 SVGAGI. The ends were cut back, 0 bases at V and 6 bases at J, with 15 bases in the middle. There are 15 residues in the CDR3. CDR3 nucleotide sequence: TGTGCCAGCAGTTACTCGACGGGGGAAGGCGCCGAGCAGTACTTC. Translation: CASSYSTGEGAEQYF.

The gene calls are TRBV5-4 and TRBJ1-2; D is perhaps TRBD1 (5 bases). There are 14 residues in the CDR3. V shed 1 base and J shed 2 bases, with 9 bases lying between them. Germline-derived CDR1 and CDR2 are SGHNT and YYREEE (reference sequence). CDR3 bases: TGTGCCAGCAGCTTGTCAGGGACCAACTATGGCTACACCTTC. This gives the protein CASSLSGTNYGYTF.

This chain joins TRBV28 and TRBJ1-1; 8 nucleotides align to TRBD1. The V gene end was trimmed by 5 bases and the J gene end by 7 bases; junction bases not matched to a gene: 9. The germline V gene encodes CDR1 MDHEN and CDR2 SYDVKM. The CDR3 has 14 residues. CDR3 amino acids: CASSLGQESSEAFF. CDR3 coding DNA: TGTGCCAGCAGTCTGGGACAGGAGAGTAGTGAAGCTTTCTTT.

This clone was picked up one time. The chain links TRBV6-5 to TRBJ1-1; D unresolved. V was clipped by 5 bases and J by 6 bases, with 13 bases between them. There are 13 residues in the CDR3. From germline, CDR1 is MNHEY and CDR2 SVGAGI. The CDR3 DNA is TGTGCCAGCAGTCGAAAGGGTTCCCCTGAAGCTTTCTTT. Translating it yields CASSRKGSPEAFF.

J is TRBJ2-3 and V is TRBV29-1; maybe TRBD2 (5 bases). Germline assignment: CDR1 SQVTM and CDR2 ANQGSEA. V was cut by 3 bases and J by 1 base, with 8 bases left in between. This CDR3 is built from 13 residues. In nucleotides, the CDR3 is TGCAGCGTTGAGGCGGGTGGCACAGATACGCAGTATTTT. This gives the protein CSVEAGGTDTQYF.

This clone was recorded only once. The genes are TRBV19 and TRBJ2-7; D possibly corresponds to TRBD1 (5 bases). The CDR3 totals 15 residues. Germline V gene sequence: CDR1 LNHDA, CDR2 SQIVND (reference sequence). V lost 5 bases, J lost 5 bases, and 19 bases lay in between. The CDR3 DNA reads TGTGCCAGTAGTTCCTTCCAAGGGGCAGGGAACGAGCAGTACTTC. This translates into CASSSFQGAGNEQYF.

The CDR3 is CASSLNSGKKETQYF. As DNA, the CDR3 is TGTGCCAGCAGCCTTAATAGCGGGAAAAAAGAGACCCAGTACTTC. The genes are TRBV4-2 and TRBJ2-5; the match to TRBD2 covers 8 bases. The germline gives CDR1 LGHNA, CDR2 YNFKEQ. J lost 3 bases, V lost 4 bases, and 7 bases had no gene match. The CDR3 contains 15 residues.

The rearrangement links TRBV4-1 to TRBJ2-7; D ambiguous. From germline, CDR1 is MGHRA and CDR2 YSYEKL. The germline V and J ends were trimmed by 1 base and 4 bases, with 8 bases remaining between them. The CDR3 runs to 13 residues. The CDR3 nucleotides are TGCGCCAGCAGCCAAGCATCAGATTACGAGCAGTACTTC. Amino acids: CASSQASDYEQYF.

The gene calls are TRBV6-6 and TRBJ2-1; no reliable D call. This CDR3 region has 12 residues. CDR1 and CDR2 (germline): MNHNY, SVGAGI (reference sequence). With 4 bases removed from V and 5 bases from J, the gap between germline ends came to 6 bases. In DNA, the CDR3 is TGTGCCAGCAGTTCCTCTCACAATGAGCAGTTCTTC. It is translated as CASSSSHNEQFF.

The chain uses TRBV7-2 and TRBJ2-7, with a tentative D call TRBD2 (6 bases). Germline CDR1 reads SGHTA; CDR2 reads FQGNSA. The ends were cut back, 4 bases at V and 1 base at J, with 14 bases in the middle. The CDR3 sequence is 15 residues long. DNA of the CDR3: TGTGCCAGCAGCTGGGACTTTGGAATGTCCTACGAGCAGTACTTC. This sequence encodes CASSWDFGMSYEQYF.

For the CDR3, the DNA is TGTGCCAGCAGTACCCCGGGGTCAGATACGCAGTATTTT. Translated: CASSTPGSDTQYF. The chain has TRBV6-5 and TRBJ2-3; D perhaps matches TRBD2 (5 bases). The CDR3 has 13 amino acids. The V gene lost 5 bases and the J gene lost 4 bases, with 10 bases spanning the gap. Looked up from germline, CDR1 is MNHEY and CDR2 is SVGAGI.

The J gene is TRBJ2-3, the V gene TRBV27; maybe TRBD2 (6 bases). From germline, CDR1 is MNHEY and CDR2 SMNVEV (reference sequence). The CDR3 extends over 17 amino acids. The V gene lost 4 bases and the J gene lost 3 bases, with 20 bases spanning the gap. The DNA for the CDR3 is TGTGCCAGCAGTTATCAGTATTCCGGGAGACGGACAGATACGCAGTATTTT. This gives the protein CASSYQYSGRRTDTQYF.

This clone was detected a few times. J is TRBJ1-1 and V is TRBV28; D is uncertain. The CDR3 is 14 amino acids. The V gene lost 2 bases and the J gene lost 1 base, with 8 bases spanning the gap. CDR1 MDHEN and CDR2 SYDVKM come from the germline V gene. The CDR3 DNA follows: TGTGCCAGCAGTTTAAGACAACCGAACACTGAAGCTTTCTTT. Translated: CASSLRQPNTEAFF.

The chain recombines TRBV19 with TRBJ2-2, with a tentative D call TRBD2 (5 bases). The ends were cut back, 4 bases at V and 6 bases at J, with 15 bases in the middle. Germline CDR1 and CDR2: LNHDA and SQIVND (reference sequence). This CDR3 region has 15 residues. Here the CDR3 DNA reads TGTGCCAGTAGTAGAGAATGGGGAGAGGCCGGGGAGCTGTTTTTT. Translating gives CASSREWGEAGELFF.